Only a few counts were recorded for the clone carrying this T cell receptor beta chain. The entry originates in a study of spatial heterogeneity in lung cancer. Across the study: The study observed each unique TCR and UMI combination more than ten times on average in raw reads.

The V gene's germline CDR1 is KGHDR and CDR2 SFDVKD. The CDR3 spans 16 residues. Trimming pared 4 bases from V and 8 bases from J, leaving 20 bases between. A distinct unique molecular identifier was carried by each TCR cDNA molecule. TCRdb reprocessed the 5' RACE reads with MiXCR, giving one entry per CDR3 protein. The table lists tens of thousands of distinct CDR3 sequences, approximately 12% of them singletons, with roughly 41% in the top ten. Noted time point: sample taken at primary tumor resection. The cohort: 70 to 75 early-stage, untreated non-small cell lung cancer patients. Unsorted samples of tumor, nontumor lung or frozen PBMC had their whole RNA sequenced.

The chain links TRBV24-1 to TRBJ2-1; TRBD2 might be the D (6 bases). This TCR was sampled from a male donor with early-stage non-small cell lung cancer. This material consisted of PBMCs, taken at surgery. The CDR3 coding sequence is TGTGCCACCAGTGACGGCCGACGGGGGACTGAGGATGAGCAGTTCTTC. Its protein product is CATSDGRRGTEDEQFF.